This T cell receptor beta chain was sequenced in a study of T cell responses to AZD1222 COVID-19 vaccine. Findings and limits, study-wide: Only after the peak T cell response were repertoires sampled.

Germline CDR1 and CDR2: SGHAT and FQNNGV. The CDR3 consists of 16 residues. The V end was cut by 1 base, the J end by 2 bases, with 12 bases between. For this clone: Its antigen is not identified.

The data were produced by immunoSEQ multiplex PCR, yet TCRdb's version contains in-frame clones alone and is incomplete. The sample lists more than 150,000 clones; around 92% were seen once. This sequence joins TRBV11-2 and TRBJ1-5; perhaps TRBD1 as D (6 bases). This material consisted of peripheral blood, taken 28 days after the second AZD1222 dose. The origin of this receptor is an adult who received the AZD1222 COVID-19 vaccine. The CDR3 spells CASSLGPGGRNQPQHF. The CDR3 DNA follows: TGTGCCAGCAGCTTAGGCCCTGGGGGGCGCAATCAGCCCCAGCATTTT.